Following are 22 T cell receptor beta chains from one sample sequenced in a study of CD4 T cells in relation to SARS-CoV-2 and coronaviruses. Unexposed donor CD4+ T cells date from 2011-2018, before the COVID-19 pandemic. The cells were cultured for over eight days before CD4+ T cells were isolated. Generated by immunoSEQ multiplex PCR, the TCRdb table keeps only in-frame clones and is missing some. Of 20,000 to 25,000 clones listed, 74% were seen once; the top ten hold roughly 12%. Antigens of these TCRs are unknown. The material sequenced was CD4+ T cells from PBMCs, cultured in vitro. The receptors were gathered from a human donor in good health.

The rearrangement links TRBV13 to TRBJ2-7; either TRBD1 or TRBD2 may supply D (6 bases each). The V gene's germline CDR1 is PRHDT and CDR2 FYEKMQ (reference sequence). This CDR3 contains 17 residues. Trimming left V 0 bases short and J 5 bases short, with 20 bases between. The CDR3 protein is CASSLGDLGGGNDEQYF. Here the CDR3 DNA reads TGTGCCAGCAGCTTAGGCGATCTGGGGGGCGGGAACGACGAGCAGTACTTC.

This chain links TRBV15 with TRBJ1-1; D gene uncertain. From germline, CDR1 is LNHNV and CDR2 YYDKDF (reference sequence). The CDR3 consists of 13 residues. Trimming stripped 2 bases from V and 5 bases from J, with 9 bases between. Written as DNA, the CDR3 is TGTGCCACCAGCAGACCTCCCCTAACTGAAGCTTTCTTT. This gives the protein CATSRPPLTEAFF.

This chain uses TRBV2 with TRBJ1-5, with D possibly matching TRBD1 (5 bases). V lost 6 bases and J lost 2, with 14 bases in between. Looked up from germline, CDR1 is SNHLY and CDR2 is FYNNEI. The CDR3 totals 15 residues. CDR3 nucleotides: TGTGCCAGCAGGGGGCAGGGTGCGGGCAATCAGCCCCAGCATTTT. The encoded protein is CASRGQGAGNQPQHF. The whole variable domain, remainder taken from reference TRBV2 and TRBJ1-5, is EPEVTQTPSHQVTQMGQEVILRCVPISNHLYFYWYRQILGQKVEFLVSFYNNEISEKSEIFDDQFSVERPDGSNFTLKIRSTKLEDSAMYFCASRGQGAGNQPQHFGDGTRLSIL.

The genes are TRBV7-9 and TRBJ2-5, with 9 nucleotides matching TRBD2. With 2 bases clipped from V and 6 bases from J, the junction kept 13 bases outside the gene matches. Germline CDR1 is SEHNR and CDR2 is FQNEAQ (reference sequence). This CDR3 spans 17 amino acids. CDR3 in amino acids: CASSLPLGSGSPKTQYF. The CDR3, as DNA: TGTGCCAGCAGCTTACCGCTGGGTAGCGGGAGCCCGAAGACCCAGTACTTC.

This chain connects TRBV29-1 to TRBJ2-5; D not resolved. Germline V gene sequence: CDR1 SQVTM, CDR2 ANQGSEA. V dropped 3 bases and J dropped 4 bases, with 6 bases sitting between them. The CDR3 contains 11 residues. The CDR3 DNA is TGCAGCGTTGAGATCGGAGAGACCCAGTACTTC. Residues: CSVEIGETQYF. Filled out from reference TRBV29-1 and TRBJ2-5, the complete variable domain reads SAVISQKPSRDICQRGTSLTIQCQVDSQVTMMFWYRQQPGQSLTLIATANQGSEATYESGFVIDKFPISRPNLTFSTLTVSNMSPEDSSIYLCSVEIGETQYFGPGTRLLVL.

V is TRBV7-9 and J is TRBJ2-3, with 9 nucleotides matching TRBD1. The CDR3 totals 15 residues. Germline trimming cut 8 bases from V and 4 bases from J; bases unmatched to any gene: 10. CDR1 and CDR2 (germline): SEHNR, FQNEAQ (reference sequence). The CDR3 spells CASAPGQGPPDTQYF. CDR3 bases: TGTGCCAGCGCCCCGGGACAGGGACCCCCAGATACGCAGTATTTT. The full variable domain, with the rest looked up from reference TRBV7-9 and TRBJ2-3, is DTGVSQNPRHKITKRGQNVTFRCDPISEHNRLYWYRQTLGQGPEFLTYFQNEAQLEKSRLLSDRFSAERPKGSFSTLEIQRTEQGDSAMYLCASAPGQGPPDTQYFGPGTRLTVL.

This clone occurred once. V usage is TRBV18 and J usage is TRBJ1-6, with a weak D call TRBD1 (6 bases). This CDR3 is built from 14 residues. Germline V gene sequence: CDR1 KGHSH, CDR2 LQKENI. The V end was cut by 7 bases, the J end by 7 bases, with 14 bases between. The CDR3 DNA is TGTGCCAGCTACAAGGGGCAGGGGAATTCACCCCTCCACTTT. Protein sequence: CASYKGQGNSPLHF. Filled out from reference TRBV18 and TRBJ1-6, the complete variable domain reads NAGVMQNPRHLVRRRGQEARLRCSPMKGHSHVYWYRQLPEEGLKFMVYLQKENIIDESGMPKERFSAEFPKEGPSILRIQQVVRGDSAAYFCASYKGQGNSPLHFGNGTRLTVT.

This chain uses TRBV3-1 (or the pseudogene TRBV3-2) with TRBJ1-3; a possible D gene is TRBD1 (5 bases). The V and J ends lost 1 base and 2 bases respectively, with 12 bases between them. The CDR3 runs to 16 residues. Per the germline V gene, CDR1 is LGHDT and CDR2 is YNNKEL (reference sequence). The chain's CDR3 is CASSQVLGDPGNTIYF. The CDR3 region has the DNA TGTGCCAGCAGCCAAGTCCTAGGGGACCCTGGAAACACCATATATTTT.

As DNA, the CDR3 is TGCGCCAGCAGCCCATTAAGTGGGAGGAATTCTGGAAACACCATATATTTT. This sequence encodes CASSPLSGRNSGNTIYF. The rearrangement uses TRBV5-1 and TRBJ1-3; no clear D. Trimming cost V 4 bases and J 1 base, with 18 bases left between them. CDR3 length: 17 residues. The V gene's germline CDR1 is SGHRS and CDR2 YFSETQ.

This chain joins TRBV6-1 and TRBJ2-7; D unresolved. The V gene lost 2 bases and the J gene lost 0 bases, with 20 bases spanning the gap. Germline V lookup: CDR1 MNHNS, CDR2 SASEGT. The length of the CDR3 is 18 residues. DNA for the CDR3: TGTGCCAGCAGTGAAAGTGGCGGACCTTTGCTCCTCTCCTACGAGCAGTACTTC. Protein product: CASSESGGPLLLSYEQYF.

The chain employs TRBV30 and TRBJ2-7; TRBD2 matches 9 bases. The CDR3 is 16 residues long. J lost 4 bases, V lost 3 bases, and 13 bases had no gene match. Germline lookup yields CDR1 GTSNPN and CDR2 SVGIG (reference sequence). CDR3: CAWRTAGGRAVYEQYF. The DNA of the CDR3 is TGTGCCTGGAGGACGGCGGGCGGGAGGGCCGTATACGAGCAGTACTTC.

CDR3 sequence reads: CAISESVQEYGYTF. CDR3 coding DNA: TGTGCCATCAGTGAGTCGGTACAGGAATATGGCTACACCTTC. The chain recombines TRBV10-3 with TRBJ1-2; the D gene is possibly TRBD1 (5 bases). V was shortened by 0 bases and J by 5 bases, with 10 bases between the two germline ends. The germline gives CDR1 ENHRY, CDR2 SYGVKD. The CDR3 consists of 14 residues.

This clone has only a few counts. The V call is TRBV24-1, the J call TRBJ2-3, with D possibly being TRBD1 (5 bases). V was trimmed by 1 base and J by 0 bases, leaving 13 bases between them. The CDR3 contains 17 residues. The germline gives CDR1 KGHDR, CDR2 SFDVKD. In DNA form, the CDR3 reads TGTGCCACCAGTGATTTCCCCGACAGCACTAGCACAGATACGCAGTATTTT. The encoded protein is CATSDFPDSTSTDTQYF.

The chain uses TRBV27 and TRBJ2-1; tentative D call: TRBD2 (6 bases). Germline V gene data show CDR1 as MNHEY and CDR2 as SMNVEV (reference sequence). The CDR3 totals 14 residues. Trimming removed 7 bases from V and 4 bases from J, with 14 bases in between. CDR3 nucleotide sequence: TGTGCCAGCATGATGGCTAGCGTATACAATGAGCAGTTCTTC. Protein: CASMMASVYNEQFF.

This chain connects TRBV5-8 to TRBJ1-1; no firm D call. V shed 1 base and J shed 5 bases, with 12 bases lying between them. The CDR3 sequence is 14 residues long. Germline V gene sequence: CDR1 SGHTS, CDR2 YDEGEE. The CDR3 spells CASSLLALGTEAFF. For the CDR3, the DNA is TGTGCCAGCAGCTTGTTGGCCCTTGGGACTGAAGCTTTCTTT. The full variable domain, in which reference TRBV5-8 and TRBJ1-1 provide the parts outside the CDR3, is EAGVTQSPTHLIKTRGQQATLRCSPISGHTSVYWYQQALGLGLQFLLWYDEGEERNRGNFPPRFSGRQFPNYSSELNVNALELEDSALYLCASSLLALGTEAFFGQGTRLTVV.

J is TRBJ1-6 and V is TRBV14, with 10 bases fitting TRBD1. V lost 1 base to trimming and J lost 7 bases; unmatched junction nucleotides: 4. Germline V lookup: CDR1 SGHDN, CDR2 FVKESK. The CDR3 consists of 16 residues. CDR3 protein: CASSQVRTGGNSPLHF. The CDR3 DNA is TGTGCCAGCAGCCAAGTAAGGACAGGGGGAAATTCACCCCTCCACTTT.

The rearrangement uses TRBV25-1 and TRBJ1-2; no reliable D call. The CDR3 has 11 amino acids. Germline-derived CDR1 and CDR2 are MGHDK and SYGVNS. Deletions cut 4 bases from V and 4 bases from J, with 4 bases between. The CDR3 is CASSGGYGYTF. CDR3 DNA: TGTGCCAGCAGTGGCGGCTATGGCTACACCTTC.

V gene TRBV19 combines with J gene TRBJ2-2; no definite D call. From germline, CDR1 is LNHDA and CDR2 SQIVND (reference sequence). Trimming removed 10 bases at V and 5 bases at J, with 8 bases between. CDR3 length: 11 amino acids. CDR3 sequence: CATGWTGELFF. The CDR3, as DNA: TGTGCCACCGGGTGGACCGGGGAGCTGTTTTTT. Filled out from reference TRBV19 and TRBJ2-2, the complete variable domain reads DGGITQSPKYLFRKEGQNVTLSCEQNLNHDAMYWYRQDPGQGLRLIYYSQIVNDFQKGDIAEGYSVSREKKESFPLTVTSAQKNPTAFYLCATGWTGELFFGEGSRLTVL.

Note on this clone: The junction does not match germline at one end; this may be a read error. The CDR3 region is CASSPNSGRSSNEQFF. The CDR3 DNA sequence: TGTGCCAGCAGCCCTAATAGCGGGAGATCCTCCAATGAGCAGTTCTTC. The chain uses TRBV11-2 and TRBJ2-1, with TRBD2 matching over 9 bases. The CDR3 spans 16 residues. Germline CDR1 reads SGHAT; CDR2 reads FQNNGV.

This chain connects TRBV4-1 to TRBJ1-1; D ambiguous. The CDR3 loop spans 15 amino acids. Germline CDR1 reads MGHRA; CDR2 reads YSYEKL. Trimming cost V 1 base and J 3 bases, with 12 bases left between them. The CDR3 bases are TGCGCCAGCAGCCAAGGGTGGGGAGGAGACACTGAAGCTTTCTTT. Encoded protein: CASSQGWGGDTEAFF.

This chain joins TRBV6-5 and TRBJ1-1; D is undetermined. Germline assignment: CDR1 MNHEY and CDR2 SVGAGI. This CDR3 contains 14 residues. V lost 0 bases and J 0 bases, leaving 5 bases between the germline ends. The CDR3 DNA is TGTGCCAGCAGTTACTCGACCTTGAACACTGAAGCTTTCTTT. Translation gives CASSYSTLNTEAFF.

V and J are TRBV5-1 and TRBJ2-2, with D unclear. Germline loops: CDR1 SGHRS, CDR2 YFSETQ. The CDR3 length is 15 residues. V lost 1 base, J lost 4 bases, and 11 bases lay in between. The CDR3 sequence: CASSLSGDTTGELFF. CDR3 DNA: TGCGCCAGCAGCTTGAGTGGGGATACCACCGGGGAGCTGTTTTTT.